This is a list of T cell receptor beta chains from one sample in a study of T cells in Graves' hyperthyroidism and ophthalmopathy. MiXCR was run by TCRdb on the multiplex PCR reads, yielding one entry per CDR3 protein. This sample has around 530,000 distinct CDR3 sequences; about a sixth occur once, and the top ten carry approximately 15%. Sequencing was performed on blood. The receptors here all came from a woman between 18 and 29 years old with Graves' ophthalmopathy. Both conserved end residues are part of each CDR3. Clone size is stated in some rows and not others, as once, few, many or a class when expanded.

cdr3_length v_call clone_size cdr3_aa
14 TRBV29-1 few CSVEGLVLTDTQYF
14 TRBV7-8 many CASSHGTAGNTIYF
15 TRBV5-6 NA CASSFSDRDNSPLHF
15 TRBV6-1 NA CASSEGTTATYEQYF
14 TRBV30 NA CAWSVVGFNQPQHF
14 TRBV10-3 NA CAIRGQPGTYEQYF
16 TRBV20-1 NA CSARDARWGGATEAFF
15 TRBV13 once CASSSVSPGGTEAFF
15 TRBV6-1 NA CASSQTLAGANVLTF
15 TRBV27 NA CASSLTGGPSYEQYF
14 TRBV6-1 few CASTPLRGSYEQYF
14 TRBV27 many CASSFVPGSYEQYF
16 TRBV5-1 many CASSQTTRATNEKLFF
16 TRBV3-1 many CASRSTAPSSYNEQFF
13 TRBV7-3 many CASSLAFRDTQYF
14 TRBV9 NA CASSVVGERDEQYF
15 TRBV3-1 many CASSQDYGGLIEQFF
15 TRBV4-3 few CASSQGTSSTDTQYF
13 TRBV28 NA CASSQGSNYGYTF
15 TRBV13 NA CASSLLRGAREKLFF
17 TRBV14 few CASSRDRPSSGANVLTF
15 TRBV7-2 NA CASSFAPATNEKLFF
14 TRBV9 NA CASSVGTRYDTQYF
17 TRBV25-1 NA CASSVGTGGSGANVLTF
14 TRBV9 NA CASSVGLARDTQYF
15 TRBV7-9 NA CASSSGREKNYEQYF
20 TRBV28 many CASSFGFHFPGQGSSYEQYF
12 TRBV7-2 many CASSPDTYGYTF
15 TRBV28 many CASSPRLAGANEQFF
12 TRBV29-1 once CSAPLGGTEAFF
12 TRBV6-1 many CASRPQGTEAFF
14 TRBV20-1 many CSASDHRGDTEAFF
17 TRBV28 NA CASSPRGAGVGADTQYF
15 TRBV28 many CASTSRASGFYEQYF
15 TRBV6-5 NA CASSYRGREITEAFF
17 TRBV12-5 NA CASGLAVAGGTYNEQFF
12 TRBV27 many CASSGTRGEQYF
16 TRBV3-1 few CASSQKGTGANEKLFF
16 TRBV4-1 few CASSQGLAGQSYEQYF
15 TRBV9 many CASSTGDHPYNEQFF
11 TRBV30 many CAWSTGSEAFF